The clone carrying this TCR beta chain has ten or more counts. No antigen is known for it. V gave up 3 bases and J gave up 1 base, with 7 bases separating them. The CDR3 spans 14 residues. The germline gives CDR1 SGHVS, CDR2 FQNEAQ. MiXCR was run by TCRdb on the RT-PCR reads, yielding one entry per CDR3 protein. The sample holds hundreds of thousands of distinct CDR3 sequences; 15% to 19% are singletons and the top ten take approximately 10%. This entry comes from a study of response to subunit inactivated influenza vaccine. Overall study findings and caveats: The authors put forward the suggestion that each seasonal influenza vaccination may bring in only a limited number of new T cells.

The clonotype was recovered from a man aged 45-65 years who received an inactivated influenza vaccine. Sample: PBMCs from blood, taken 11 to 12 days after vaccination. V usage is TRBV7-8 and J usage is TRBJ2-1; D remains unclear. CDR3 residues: CASSFVRSYNEQFF. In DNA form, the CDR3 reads TGTGCCAGCAGCTTTGTAAGGTCCTACAATGAGCAGTTCTTC.